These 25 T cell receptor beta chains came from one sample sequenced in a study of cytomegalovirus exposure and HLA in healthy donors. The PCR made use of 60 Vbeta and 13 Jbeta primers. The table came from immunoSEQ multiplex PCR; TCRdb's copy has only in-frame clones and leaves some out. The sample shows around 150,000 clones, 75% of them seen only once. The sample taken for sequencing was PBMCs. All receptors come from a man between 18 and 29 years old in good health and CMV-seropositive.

The CDR3 here is CATSRGGGGGRNTEAFF. CDR3 nucleotide sequence: TGTGCCACCAGCAGGGGGGGCGGGGGAGGGAGGAACACTGAAGCTTTCTTT. This chain uses TRBV15 with TRBJ1-1; TRBD1 is a possible D gene (6 bases). The germline V and J ends were trimmed by 3 bases and 1 base, with 18 bases remaining between them. Germline loops: CDR1 LNHNV, CDR2 YYDKDF (reference sequence). The CDR3 has 17 residues.

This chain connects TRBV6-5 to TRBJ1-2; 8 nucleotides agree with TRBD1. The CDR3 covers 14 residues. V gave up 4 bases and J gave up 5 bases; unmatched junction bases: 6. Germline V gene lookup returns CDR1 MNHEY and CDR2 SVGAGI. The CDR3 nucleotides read TGTGCCAGCAGTTTCGGACAGGGCTTATATGGCTACACCTTC. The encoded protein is CASSFGQGLYGYTF.

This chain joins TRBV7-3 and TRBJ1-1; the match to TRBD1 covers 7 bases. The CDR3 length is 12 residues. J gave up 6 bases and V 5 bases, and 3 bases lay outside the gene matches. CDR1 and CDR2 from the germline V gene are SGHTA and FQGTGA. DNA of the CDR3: TGTGCCAGCAGCCCACAGGGGTCTGAAGCTTTCTTT. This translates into CASSPQGSEAFF.

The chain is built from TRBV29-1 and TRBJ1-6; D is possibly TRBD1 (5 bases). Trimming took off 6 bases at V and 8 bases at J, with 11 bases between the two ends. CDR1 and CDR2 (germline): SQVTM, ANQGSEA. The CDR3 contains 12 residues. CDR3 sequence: CSVRDSDSPLHF. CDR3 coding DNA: TGCAGCGTGCGGGACTCTGATTCACCCCTCCACTTT.

The CDR3 DNA reads as TGTGCCAGCTCACCGATGGGGGGAGGAGGAAGCAATCAGCCCCAGCATTTT. Protein: CASSPMGGGGSNQPQHF. The chain has TRBV18 and TRBJ1-5; a possible D gene is TRBD1 (5 bases). V lost 3 bases and J lost 1, with 16 bases in between. The CDR3 extends over 17 amino acids. CDR1 is KGHSH and CDR2 is LQKENI in the germline V gene.

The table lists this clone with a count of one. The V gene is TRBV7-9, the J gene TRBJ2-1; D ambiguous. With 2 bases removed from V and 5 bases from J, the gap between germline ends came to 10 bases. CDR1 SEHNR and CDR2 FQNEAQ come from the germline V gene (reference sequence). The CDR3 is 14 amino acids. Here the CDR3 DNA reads TGTGCCAGCAGCTTAACCCCGCAGAACAATGAGCAGTTCTTC. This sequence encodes CASSLTPQNNEQFF.

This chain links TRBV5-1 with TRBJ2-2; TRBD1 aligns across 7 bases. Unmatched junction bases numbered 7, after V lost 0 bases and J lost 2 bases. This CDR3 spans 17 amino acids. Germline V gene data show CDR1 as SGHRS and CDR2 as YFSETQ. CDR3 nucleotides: TGCGCCAGCAGCTTGGGGGACAGAAGAGTAAACACCGGGGAGCTGTTTTTT. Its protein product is CASSLGDRRVNTGELFF.

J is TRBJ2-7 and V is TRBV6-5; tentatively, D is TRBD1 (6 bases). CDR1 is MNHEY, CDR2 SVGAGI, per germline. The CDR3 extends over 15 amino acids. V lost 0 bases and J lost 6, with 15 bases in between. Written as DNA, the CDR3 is TGTGCCAGCAGTTACTCGAGACCAGGGGCGTTCGAGCAGTACTTC. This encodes CASSYSRPGAFEQYF.

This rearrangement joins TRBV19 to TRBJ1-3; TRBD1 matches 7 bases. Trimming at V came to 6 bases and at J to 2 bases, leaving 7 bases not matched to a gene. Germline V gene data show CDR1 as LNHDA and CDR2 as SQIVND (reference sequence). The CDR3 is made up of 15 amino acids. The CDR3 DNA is TGTGCCAGTAGGAGCCGCGGGACAGCTGGAAACACCATATATTTT. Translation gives CASRSRGTAGNTIYF.

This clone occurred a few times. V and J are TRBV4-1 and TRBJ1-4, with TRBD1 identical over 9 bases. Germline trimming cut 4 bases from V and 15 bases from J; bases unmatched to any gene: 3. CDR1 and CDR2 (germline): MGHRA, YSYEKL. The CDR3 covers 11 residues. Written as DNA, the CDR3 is TGCGCCAGCAGCCTCGGGGACAGGGTGTTTTTT. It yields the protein CASSLGDRVFF.

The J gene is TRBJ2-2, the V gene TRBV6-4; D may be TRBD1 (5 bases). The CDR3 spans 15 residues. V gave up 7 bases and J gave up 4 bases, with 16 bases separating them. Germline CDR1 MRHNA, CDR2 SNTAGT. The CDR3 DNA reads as TGTGCCAGCACTCCCATCCGACAGTCCACCGGGGAGCTGTTTTTT. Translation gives CASTPIRQSTGELFF.

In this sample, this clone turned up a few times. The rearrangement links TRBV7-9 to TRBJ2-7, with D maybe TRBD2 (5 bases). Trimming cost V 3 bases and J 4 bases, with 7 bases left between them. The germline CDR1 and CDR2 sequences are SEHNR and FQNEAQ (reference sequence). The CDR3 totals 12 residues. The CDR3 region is CASSLEAYEQYF. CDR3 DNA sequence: TGTGCCAGCAGCTTGGAGGCGTACGAGCAGTACTTC.

In nucleotides, the CDR3 is TGCGCCAGCAGCTCCGACAGAGTCGAGCAGTACTTC. It codes for CASSSDRVEQYF. The rearrangement links TRBV5-1 to TRBJ2-7; D is perhaps TRBD1 (5 bases). The CDR3 is made up of 12 amino acids. The germline V and J ends were trimmed by 3 bases and 6 bases, with 10 bases remaining between them. CDR1 SGHRS and CDR2 YFSETQ come from the germline V gene.

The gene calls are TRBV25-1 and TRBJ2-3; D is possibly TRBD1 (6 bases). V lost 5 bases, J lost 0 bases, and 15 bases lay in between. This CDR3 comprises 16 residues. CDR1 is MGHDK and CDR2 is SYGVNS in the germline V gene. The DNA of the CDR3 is TGTGCCAGCAGTCCTTCCAGGACAGCGAGCACAGATACGCAGTATTTT. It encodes CASSPSRTASTDTQYF.

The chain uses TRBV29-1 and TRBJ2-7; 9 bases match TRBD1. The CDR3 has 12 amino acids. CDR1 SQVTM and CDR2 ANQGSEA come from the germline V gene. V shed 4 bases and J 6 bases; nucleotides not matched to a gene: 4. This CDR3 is CSVGDRGSEQYF. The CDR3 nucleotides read TGCAGCGTTGGCGACAGGGGGAGCGAGCAGTACTTC.

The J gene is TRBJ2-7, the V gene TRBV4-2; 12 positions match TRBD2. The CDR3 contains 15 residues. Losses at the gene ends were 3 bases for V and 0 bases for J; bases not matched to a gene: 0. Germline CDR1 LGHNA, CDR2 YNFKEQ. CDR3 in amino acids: CASSQTSGSSYEQYF. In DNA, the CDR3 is TGTGCCAGCAGCCAGACTAGCGGGAGCTCCTACGAGCAGTACTTC.

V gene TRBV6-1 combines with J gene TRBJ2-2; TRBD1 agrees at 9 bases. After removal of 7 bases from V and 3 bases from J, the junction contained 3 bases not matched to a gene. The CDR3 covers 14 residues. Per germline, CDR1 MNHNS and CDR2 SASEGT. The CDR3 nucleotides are TGTGCCAGCAACCGACAGGGGGACACCGGGGAGCTGTTTTTT. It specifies CASNRQGDTGELFF.

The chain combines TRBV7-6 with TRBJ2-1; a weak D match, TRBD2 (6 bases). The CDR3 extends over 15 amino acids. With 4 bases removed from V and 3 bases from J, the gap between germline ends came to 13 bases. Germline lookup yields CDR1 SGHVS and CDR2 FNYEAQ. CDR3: CASSWGDGVYNEQFF. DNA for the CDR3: TGTGCCAGCAGCTGGGGGGACGGGGTCTACAATGAGCAGTTCTTC. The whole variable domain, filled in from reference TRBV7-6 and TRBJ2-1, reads GAGVSQSPRYKVTKRGQDVALRCDPISGHVSLYWYRQALGQGPEFLTYFNYEAQQDKSGLPNDRFSAERPEGSISTLTIQRTEQRDSAMYRCASSWGDGVYNEQFFGPGTRLTVL.

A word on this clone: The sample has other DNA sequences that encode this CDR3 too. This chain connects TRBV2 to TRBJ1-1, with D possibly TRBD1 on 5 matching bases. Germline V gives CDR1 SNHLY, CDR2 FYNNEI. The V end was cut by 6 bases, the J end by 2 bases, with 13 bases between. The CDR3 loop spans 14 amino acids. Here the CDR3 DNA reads TGTGCCAGCAGCTCGACAGTTACAAACACTGAAGCTTTCTTT. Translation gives CASSSTVTNTEAFF.

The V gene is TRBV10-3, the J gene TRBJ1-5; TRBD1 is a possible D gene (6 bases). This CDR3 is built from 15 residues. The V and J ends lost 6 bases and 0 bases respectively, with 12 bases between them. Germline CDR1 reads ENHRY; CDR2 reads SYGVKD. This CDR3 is CAISETGFSNQPQHF. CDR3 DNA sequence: TGTGCCATCAGCGAGACAGGTTTTAGCAATCAGCCCCAGCATTTT.

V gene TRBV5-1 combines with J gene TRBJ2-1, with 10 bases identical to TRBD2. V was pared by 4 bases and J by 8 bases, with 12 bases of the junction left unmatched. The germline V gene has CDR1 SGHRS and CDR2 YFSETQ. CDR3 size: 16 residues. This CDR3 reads CASSVSPSGSRDEQFF. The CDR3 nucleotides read TGCGCCAGCAGCGTAAGCCCTAGCGGGAGCCGCGATGAGCAGTTCTTC. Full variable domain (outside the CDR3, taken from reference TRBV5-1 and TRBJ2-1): KAGVTQTPRYLIKTRGQQVTLSCSPISGHRSVSWYQQTPGQGLQFLFEYFSETQRNKGNFPGRFSGRQFSNSRSEMNVSTLELGDSALYLCASSVSPSGSRDEQFFGPGTRLTVL.

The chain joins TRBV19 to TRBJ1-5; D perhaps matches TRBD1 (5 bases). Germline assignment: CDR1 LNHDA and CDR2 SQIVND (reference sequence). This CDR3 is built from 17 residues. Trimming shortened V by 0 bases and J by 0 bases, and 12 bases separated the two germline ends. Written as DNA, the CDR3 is TGTGCCAGTAGTATAGATCATCAGGGTTATAGCAATCAGCCCCAGCATTTT. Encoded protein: CASSIDHQGYSNQPQHF.

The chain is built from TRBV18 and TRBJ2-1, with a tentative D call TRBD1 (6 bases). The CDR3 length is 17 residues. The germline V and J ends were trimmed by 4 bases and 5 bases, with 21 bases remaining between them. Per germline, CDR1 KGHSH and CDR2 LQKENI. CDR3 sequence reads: CASSLAIRTVMDNEQFF. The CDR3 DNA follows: TGTGCCAGCTCACTGGCTATCCGGACAGTCATGGACAATGAGCAGTTCTTC.

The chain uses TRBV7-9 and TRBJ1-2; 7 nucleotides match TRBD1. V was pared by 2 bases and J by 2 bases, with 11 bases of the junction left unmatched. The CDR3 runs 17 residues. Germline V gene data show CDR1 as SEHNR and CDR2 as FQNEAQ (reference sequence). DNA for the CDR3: TGTGCCAGCAGCTTAACCCGAGACAGGGTTAGAAACTATGGCTACACCTTC. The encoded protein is CASSLTRDRVRNYGYTF.

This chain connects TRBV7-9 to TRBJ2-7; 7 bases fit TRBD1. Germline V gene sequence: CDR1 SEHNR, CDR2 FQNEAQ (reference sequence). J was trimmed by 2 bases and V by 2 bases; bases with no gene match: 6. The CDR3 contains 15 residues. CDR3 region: CASSLKGTVPYEQYF. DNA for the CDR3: TGTGCCAGCAGCTTAAAGGGGACAGTCCCCTACGAGCAGTACTTC.